The next 2 T cell receptor beta chains were all read from a single sample in a study of T cell responses to AZD1222 COVID-19 vaccine. The data were produced by immunoSEQ multiplex PCR, yet TCRdb's version contains in-frame clones alone and is incomplete. The sample includes over 150,000 clones, 85% to 90% of them seen just once. The sequenced sample was peripheral blood, obtained 28 days after the second AZD1222 dose. The receptor source for this set is an adult who received the AZD1222 COVID-19 vaccine.

This chain connects TRBV20-1 to TRBJ1-1; TRBD1 matches at 7 bases. Germline-derived CDR1 and CDR2 are DFQATT and SNEGSKA (reference sequence). V was clipped by 3 bases and J by 0 bases; unmatched bases: 10. The CDR3 runs 16 residues. The CDR3 loop reads CSASPTGAYLNTEAFF. The CDR3 DNA follows: TGCAGTGCTAGTCCCACAGGGGCTTATTTGAACACTGAAGCTTTCTTT.

V gene TRBV12-3 or TRBV12-4 combines with J gene TRBJ2-5; D uncertain. The CDR3 extends over 12 amino acids. Trimming took off 5 bases at V and 1 base at J, with 5 bases between the two ends. The CDR3 DNA follows: TGTGCCAGCAGTCAAGTCCAAGAGACCCAGTACTTC. Protein: CASSQVQETQYF.